This TCR beta chain was captured by sequencing in a study of blood T cells in healthy people across ages. PCR was performed a second time for about 6 to 11 cycles using a sample-barcoded 5' primer and a J-beta primer mix. One entry per CDR3 protein results from TCRdb running MiXCR on the 5' RACE reads. The table has about 970,000 distinct CDR3 sequences, roughly 47% seen once; the top ten hold around a fifth. Trimming removed 5 bases from V and 13 bases from J, with 21 bases in between. Germline CDR1 reads MDHEN; CDR2 reads SYDVKM. The CDR3 consists of 14 residues. The sequence was collected from a woman aged 55-69 years in good health. Source material: blood. The chain has TRBV28 and TRBJ2-1, with TRBD2 as a possible D gene (6 bases). The CDR3: CASSPRVGGTSQFF. For the CDR3, the DNA is TGTGCCAGCAGTCCCCGTGTGGGCGGGACTTCTCAGTTCTTC.